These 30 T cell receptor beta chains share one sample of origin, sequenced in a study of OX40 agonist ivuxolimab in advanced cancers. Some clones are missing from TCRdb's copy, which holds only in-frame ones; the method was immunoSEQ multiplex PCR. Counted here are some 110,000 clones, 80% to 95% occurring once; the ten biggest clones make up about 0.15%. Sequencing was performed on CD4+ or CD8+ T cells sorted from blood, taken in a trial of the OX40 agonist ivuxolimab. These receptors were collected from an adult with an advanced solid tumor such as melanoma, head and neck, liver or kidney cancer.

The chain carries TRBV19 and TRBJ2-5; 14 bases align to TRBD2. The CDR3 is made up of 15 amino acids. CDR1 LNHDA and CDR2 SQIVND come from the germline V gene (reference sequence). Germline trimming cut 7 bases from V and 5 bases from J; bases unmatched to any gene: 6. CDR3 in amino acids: CASTGTSGSGETQYF. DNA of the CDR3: TGTGCCAGTACTGGGACTAGCGGGAGCGGGGAGACCCAGTACTTC.

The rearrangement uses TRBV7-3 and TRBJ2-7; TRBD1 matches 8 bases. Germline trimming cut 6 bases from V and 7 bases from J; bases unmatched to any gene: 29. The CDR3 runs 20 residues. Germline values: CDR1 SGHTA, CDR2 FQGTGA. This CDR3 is CASSSTEGDSKGTGLGEQYF. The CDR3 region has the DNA TGTGCCAGCAGTTCCACGGAGGGGGACTCAAAAGGGACAGGTTTGGGAGAGCAGTACTTC.

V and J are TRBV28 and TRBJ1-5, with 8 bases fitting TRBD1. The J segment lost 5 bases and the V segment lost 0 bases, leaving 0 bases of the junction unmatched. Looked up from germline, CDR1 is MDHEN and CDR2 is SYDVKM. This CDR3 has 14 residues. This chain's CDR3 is CASSLWDRDQPQHF. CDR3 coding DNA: TGTGCCAGCAGTTTATGGGACAGGGATCAGCCCCAGCATTTT. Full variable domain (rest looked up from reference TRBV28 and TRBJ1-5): DVKVTQSSRYLVKRTGEKVFLECVQDMDHENMFWYRQDPGLGLRLIYFSYDVKMKEKGDIPEGYSVSREKKERFSLILESASTNQTSMYLCASSLWDRDQPQHFGDGTRLSIL.

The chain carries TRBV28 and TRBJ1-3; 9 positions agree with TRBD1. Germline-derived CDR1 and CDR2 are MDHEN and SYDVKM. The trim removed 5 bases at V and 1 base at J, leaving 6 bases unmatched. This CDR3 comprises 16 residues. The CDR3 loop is CASSAPGQGSGNTIYF. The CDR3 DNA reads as TGTGCCAGCAGTGCCCCGGGACAGGGTTCTGGAAACACCATATATTTT. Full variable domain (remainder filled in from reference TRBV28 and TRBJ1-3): DVKVTQSSRYLVKRTGEKVFLECVQDMDHENMFWYRQDPGLGLRLIYFSYDVKMKEKGDIPEGYSVSREKKERFSLILESASTNQTSMYLCASSAPGQGSGNTIYFGEGSWLTVV.

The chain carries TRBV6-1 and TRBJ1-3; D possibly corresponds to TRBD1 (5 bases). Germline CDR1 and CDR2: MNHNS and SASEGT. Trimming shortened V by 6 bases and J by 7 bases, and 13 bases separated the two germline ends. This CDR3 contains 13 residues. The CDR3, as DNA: TGTGCCAGCAGGGACATTCCGGGGAACACCATATATTTT. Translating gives CASRDIPGNTIYF.

The CDR3 bases are TGTGCCAGCAGTGAAGCATGGCGGCCTAATGAAAAACTGTTTTTT. Residues: CASSEAWRPNEKLFF. The rearrangement uses TRBV6-1 and TRBJ1-4; D not certain. The germline V gene has CDR1 MNHNS and CDR2 SASEGT. This CDR3 contains 15 residues. V was clipped by 0 bases and J by 3 bases, with 8 bases between them.

As DNA, the CDR3 is TGTGCCAGCAGCCGCCTTGGACATTCCACAGATACGCAGTATTTT. This codes for CASSRLGHSTDTQYF. The chain joins TRBV11-1 to TRBJ2-3; D is perhaps TRBD1 (5 bases). V was shortened by 5 bases and J by 2 bases, with 14 bases between the two germline ends. Germline loops: CDR1 SGHAT, CDR2 FQDESV (reference sequence). The CDR3 extends over 15 amino acids.

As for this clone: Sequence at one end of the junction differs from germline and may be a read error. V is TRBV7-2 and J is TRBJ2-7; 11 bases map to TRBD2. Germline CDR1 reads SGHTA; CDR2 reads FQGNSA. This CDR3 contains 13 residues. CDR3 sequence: CASSLTGLADLHF. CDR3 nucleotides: TGTGCCAGCAGCTTAACGGGACTAGCGGACTTGCACTTC.

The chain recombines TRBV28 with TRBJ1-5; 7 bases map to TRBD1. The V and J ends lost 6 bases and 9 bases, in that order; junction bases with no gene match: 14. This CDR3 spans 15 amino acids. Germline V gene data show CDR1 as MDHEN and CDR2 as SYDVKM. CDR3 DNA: TGTGCCAGCAGGGGCACAGGGGCGACCTTGGGGCCCCAGCATTTT. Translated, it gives CASRGTGATLGPQHF.

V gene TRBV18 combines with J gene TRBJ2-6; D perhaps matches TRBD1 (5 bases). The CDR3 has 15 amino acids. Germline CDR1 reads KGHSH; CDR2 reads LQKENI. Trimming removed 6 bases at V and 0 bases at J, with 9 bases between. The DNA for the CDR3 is TGTGCCAGCTCGCAAACAGGCTCTGGGGCCAACGTCCTGACTTTC. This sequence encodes CASSQTGSGANVLTF.

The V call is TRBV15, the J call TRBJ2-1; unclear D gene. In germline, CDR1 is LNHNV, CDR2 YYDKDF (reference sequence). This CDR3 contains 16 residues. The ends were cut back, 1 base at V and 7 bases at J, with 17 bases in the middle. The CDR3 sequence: CATSRVAPTLGNEQFF. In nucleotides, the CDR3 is TGTGCCACCAGCAGAGTAGCCCCGACCCTAGGGAATGAGCAGTTCTTC. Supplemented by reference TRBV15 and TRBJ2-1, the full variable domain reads DAMVIQNPRYQVTQFGKPVTLSCSQTLNHNVMYWYQQKSSQAPKLLFHYYDKDFNNEADTPDNFQSRRPNTSFCFLDIRSPGLGDTAMYLCATSRVAPTLGNEQFFGPGTRLTVL.

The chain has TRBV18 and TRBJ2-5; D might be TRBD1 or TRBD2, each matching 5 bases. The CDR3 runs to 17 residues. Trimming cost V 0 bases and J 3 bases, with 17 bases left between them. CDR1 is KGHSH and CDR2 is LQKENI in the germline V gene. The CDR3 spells CASSPPRKPGPEETQYF. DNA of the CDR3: TGTGCCAGCTCACCACCCCGGAAGCCGGGACCCGAAGAGACCCAGTACTTC.

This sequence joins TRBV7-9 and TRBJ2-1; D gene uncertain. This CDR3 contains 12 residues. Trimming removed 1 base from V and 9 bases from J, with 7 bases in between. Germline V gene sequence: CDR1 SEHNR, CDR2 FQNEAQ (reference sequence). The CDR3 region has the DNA TGTGCCAGCAGCTTAGGGGTGCGTGAGCAGTTCTTC. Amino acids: CASSLGVREQFF.

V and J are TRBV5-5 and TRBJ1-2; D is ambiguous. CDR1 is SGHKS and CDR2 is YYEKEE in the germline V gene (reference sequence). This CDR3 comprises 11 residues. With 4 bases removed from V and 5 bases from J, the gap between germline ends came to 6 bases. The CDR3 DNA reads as TGTGCCAGCAGCCCCGATTATGGCTACACCTTC. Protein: CASSPDYGYTF.

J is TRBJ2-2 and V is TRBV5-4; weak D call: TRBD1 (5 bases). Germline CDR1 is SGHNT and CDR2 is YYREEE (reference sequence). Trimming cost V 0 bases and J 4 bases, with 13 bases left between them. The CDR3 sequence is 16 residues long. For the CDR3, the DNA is TGTGCCAGCAGCTTGGCGAACGCCAGGGTCACCGGGGAGCTGTTTTTT. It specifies CASSLANARVTGELFF.

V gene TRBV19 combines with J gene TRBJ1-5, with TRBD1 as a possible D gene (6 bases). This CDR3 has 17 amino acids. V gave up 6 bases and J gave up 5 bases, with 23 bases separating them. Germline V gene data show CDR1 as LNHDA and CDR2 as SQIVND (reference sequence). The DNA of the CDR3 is TGTGCCAGTAGCCGGGCGAGGACCCCAGGGGTAGATCAGCCCCAGCATTTT. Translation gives CASSRARTPGVDQPQHF.

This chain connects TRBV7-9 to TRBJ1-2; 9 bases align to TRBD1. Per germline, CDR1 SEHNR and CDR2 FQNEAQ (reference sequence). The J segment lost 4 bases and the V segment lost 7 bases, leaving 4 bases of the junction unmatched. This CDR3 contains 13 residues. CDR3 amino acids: CASNSDRGYGYTF. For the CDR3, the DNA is TGTGCCAGCAACTCGGACAGGGGCTATGGCTACACCTTC.

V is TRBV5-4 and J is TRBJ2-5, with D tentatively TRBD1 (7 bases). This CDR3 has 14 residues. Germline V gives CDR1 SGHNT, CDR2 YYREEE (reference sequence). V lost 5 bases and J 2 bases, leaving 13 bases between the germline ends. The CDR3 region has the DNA TGTGCCAGCAGATCACAGGGGACTCAAGAGACCCAGTACTTC. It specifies CASRSQGTQETQYF.

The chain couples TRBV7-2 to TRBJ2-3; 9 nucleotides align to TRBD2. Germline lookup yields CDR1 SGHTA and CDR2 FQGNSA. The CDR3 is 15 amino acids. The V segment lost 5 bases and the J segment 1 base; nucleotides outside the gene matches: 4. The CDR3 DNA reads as TGTGCCAGCAGCCGGACTAGCGACCGCACAGATACGCAGTATTTT. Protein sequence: CASSRTSDRTDTQYF. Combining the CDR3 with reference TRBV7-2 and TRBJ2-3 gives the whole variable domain GAGVSQSPSNKVTEKGKDVELRCDPISGHTALYWYRQSLGQGLEFLIYFQGNSAPDKSGLPSDRFSAERTGGSVSTLTIQRTQQEDSAVYLCASSRTSDRTDTQYFGPGTRLTVL.

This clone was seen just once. This chain's CDR3 is CASSVGRQGGETQYF. In nucleotides, the CDR3 is TGTGCCAGCAGCGTGGGGCGACAGGGTGGAGAGACCCAGTACTTC. J is TRBJ2-5 and V is TRBV9, with TRBD1 identical over 7 bases. V dropped 2 bases and J dropped 4; count of bases not matched to a gene: 8. The CDR3 is made up of 15 amino acids. Germline loops: CDR1 SGDLS, CDR2 YYNGEE.

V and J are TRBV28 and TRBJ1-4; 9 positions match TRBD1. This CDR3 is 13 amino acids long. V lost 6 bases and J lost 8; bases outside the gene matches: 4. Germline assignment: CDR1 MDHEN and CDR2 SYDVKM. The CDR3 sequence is CASRVGTGEKLFF. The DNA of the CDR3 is TGTGCCAGCAGAGTAGGGACAGGGGAAAAACTGTTTTTT.

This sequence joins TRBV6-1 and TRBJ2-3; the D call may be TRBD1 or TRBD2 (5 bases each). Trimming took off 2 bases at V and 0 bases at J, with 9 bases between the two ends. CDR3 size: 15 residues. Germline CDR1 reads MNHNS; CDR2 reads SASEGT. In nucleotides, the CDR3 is TGTGCCAGCAGTGAACGGGGACCTAGCACAGATACGCAGTATTTT. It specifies CASSERGPSTDTQYF.

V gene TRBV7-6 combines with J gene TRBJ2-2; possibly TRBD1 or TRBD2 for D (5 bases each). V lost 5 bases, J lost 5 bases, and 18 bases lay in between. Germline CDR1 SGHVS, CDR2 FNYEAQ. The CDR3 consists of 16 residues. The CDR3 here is CASSLDRDRGTGELFF. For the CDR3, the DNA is TGTGCCAGCAGCCTAGACCGGGACCGAGGGACCGGGGAGCTGTTTTTT.

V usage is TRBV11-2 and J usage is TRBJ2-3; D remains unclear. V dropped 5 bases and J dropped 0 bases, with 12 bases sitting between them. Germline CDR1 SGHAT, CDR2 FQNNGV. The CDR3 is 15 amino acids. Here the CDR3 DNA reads TGTGCCAGCAGCCGTACAACCTCTAGCACAGATACGCAGTATTTT. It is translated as CASSRTTSSTDTQYF.

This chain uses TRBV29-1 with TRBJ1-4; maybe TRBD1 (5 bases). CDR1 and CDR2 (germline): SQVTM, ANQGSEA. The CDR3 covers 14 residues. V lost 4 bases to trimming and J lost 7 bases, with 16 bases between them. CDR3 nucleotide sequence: TGCAGCGTTGTAGGGTCAGGGTCGGGTGAAAAACTGTTTTTT. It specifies CSVVGSGSGEKLFF.

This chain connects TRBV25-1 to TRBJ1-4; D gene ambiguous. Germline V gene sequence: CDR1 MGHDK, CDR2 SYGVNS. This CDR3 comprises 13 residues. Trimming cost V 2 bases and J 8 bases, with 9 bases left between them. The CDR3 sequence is CASSEGPPEKLFF. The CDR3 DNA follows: TGTGCCAGCAGTGAAGGTCCCCCCGAAAAACTGTTTTTT.

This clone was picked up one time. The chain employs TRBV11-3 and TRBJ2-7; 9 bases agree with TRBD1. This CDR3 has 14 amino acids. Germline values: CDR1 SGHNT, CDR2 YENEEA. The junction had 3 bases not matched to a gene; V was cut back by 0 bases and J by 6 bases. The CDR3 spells CASSLDGTGIEQYF. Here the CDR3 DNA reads TGTGCCAGCAGCTTAGATGGGACAGGGATCGAGCAGTACTTC.

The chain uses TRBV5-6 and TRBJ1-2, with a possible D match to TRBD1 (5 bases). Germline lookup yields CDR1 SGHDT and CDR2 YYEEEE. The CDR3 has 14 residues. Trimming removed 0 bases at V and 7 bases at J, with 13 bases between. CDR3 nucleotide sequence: TGTGCCAGCAGCTTGGTTGCCAGGGCGGTTGGCTACACCTTC. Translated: CASSLVARAVGYTF. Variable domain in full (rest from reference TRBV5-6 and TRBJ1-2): DAGVTQSPTHLIKTRGQQVTLRCSPKSGHDTVSWYQQALGQGPQFIFQYYEEEERQRGNFPDRFSGHQFPNYSSELNVNALLLGDSALYLCASSLVARAVGYTFGSGTRLTVV.

The CDR3 region has the DNA TGCGCCAGCAGCCAAGATCGTCAGGCCTTGGGTTACAATGAGCAGTTCTTC. Its protein product is CASSQDRQALGYNEQFF. The J gene is TRBJ2-1, the V gene TRBV4-1; D gene uncertain. The CDR3 totals 17 residues. Germline V gene data show CDR1 as MGHRA and CDR2 as YSYEKL. Deletions cut 0 bases from V and 4 bases from J, with 16 bases between.

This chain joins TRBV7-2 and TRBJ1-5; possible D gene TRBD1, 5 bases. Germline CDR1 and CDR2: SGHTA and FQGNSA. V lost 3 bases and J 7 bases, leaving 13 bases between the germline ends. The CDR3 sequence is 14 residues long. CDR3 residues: CASSLGQGWQPQHF. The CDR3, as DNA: TGTGCCAGCAGCTTGGGTCAGGGCTGGCAGCCCCAGCATTTT.